The subject of this entry is one TCR beta chain. This sample was included in a study of blood T cell repertoires in COVID-19. Turning to the study itself: The United States, Italy and Spain supplied acute and convalescent COVID-19 samples.

In the authors' workflow: By means of reference gene primer amplification, nucleated cell counts were estimated. Data came from immunoSEQ multiplex PCR; TCRdb stores just in-frame clones and leaves some out. V, J and clone size are taken as reported in that table, and D and trimming were inferred from the DNA itself. The sample carries around 30,000 clones, approximately 93% recorded once. The length of the CDR3 is 18 residues. The receptor was derived from a male donor with active COVID-19. V usage is TRBV21-1 and J usage is TRBJ1-6. TRBV21-1 is described as a pseudogene. Sequenced: peripheral blood. The CDR3 DNA reads TGTGCCAGCAGGTATGCCCTAGCTACACATACATCTAATTCACCCCTCCACTTT. Residues: CASRYALATHTSNSPLHF.